This TCR beta chain was identified in a study of shared clonotypes between healthy human individuals. Generated by immunoSEQ multiplex PCR, the TCRdb table keeps only in-frame clones and is missing some. The sample lists about 590,000 clones; around 95% were seen once. This CDR3 is built from 14 residues. Germline V lookup: CDR1 SNHLY, CDR2 FYNNEI. A word on this clone: Its cognate antigen is unknown.

Terminally differentiated effector memory CD45RA+ cells were excluded by CCR7 positive selection of CD45RO-negative cells. Study-wide results and limits: Sharing across a few donors was seen in around 5.1% of naive CD4 clonotypes.

J is TRBJ2-5 and V is TRBV2; D ambiguous. The DNA end favors TRBJ2-7, so the J call may be wrong. The sequence was obtained from a woman aged 30 to 39 in good health. Sequenced sample: naive CD8+ T cells sorted from blood. The CDR3: CASSESVSYNEQYF. DNA of the CDR3: TGTGCCAGCAGTGAAAGTGTGTCTTATAACGAGCAGTACTTC.